This record looks at one T cell receptor (beta chain) sequence and its context. Its antigen is undetermined. TCRdb reprocessed the 5' RACE reads with MiXCR, giving one entry per CDR3 protein. This sample has 670,000 or so distinct CDR3 sequences, with under 20% found just once. These data originate in a study of CD8 T cells in ankylosing spondylitis. The study's findings and limits: There was a TCR beta motif, made of fewer than 10 highly homologous variants, that appeared characteristic of ankylosing spondylitis blood.

This CDR3 has 15 residues. The V and J ends lost 1 base and 8 bases respectively, with 14 bases between them. The V gene's germline CDR1 is KGHSH and CDR2 LQKENI. Sequences were obtained from blood, either unsorted or a sorted T cell fraction (not recorded which). The TCR comes from a male donor with ankylosing spondylitis. The chain combines TRBV18 with TRBJ1-4, with D perhaps TRBD1 (5 bases). For the CDR3, the DNA is TGTGCCAGCTCACCACGTCGGGGGATGGAGGAAAAACTGTTTTTT. It encodes CASSPRRGMEEKLFF.